Below, one TCR beta chain is given with its context. In the source study's methods: Amplification of reference gene primers was used by the study to estimate nucleated cell counts. The assay was immunoSEQ multiplex PCR, and TCRdb's table has in-frame clones only and misses some. The V and J calls and clone size are taken from that table; D and trimming were inferred from the DNA. The profile shows roughly 60,000 clones, 72% of them singletons. Germline CDR1 SGHTA, CDR2 FQGTGA. V lost 4 bases, J lost 4 bases, and 10 bases lay in between. CDR3 length: 13 residues. These data belong to a study of blood T cell repertoires in COVID-19. Study-level background: Samples taken during acute and convalescent COVID-19 were collected in the United States, Italy and Spain. T cells, B-cell-depleted T cells, or PBMCs provided the cDNA or gDNA that served as material.

Followed over time, Seattle patients had been enrolled while infection was active. Sequenced: peripheral blood. The genes are TRBV7-3 and TRBJ1-1, with D tentatively TRBD1 (5 bases). This TCR derives from a woman between 70 and 85 years old with COVID-19, enrolled during active disease. CDR3 nucleotide sequence: TGTGCCAGCAGCTGGGGGGTAGGCACTGAAGCTTTCTTT. It translates to CASSWGVGTEAFF. The whole variable domain, remainder taken from reference TRBV7-3 and TRBJ1-1, is GAGVSQTPSNKVTEKGKYVELRCDPISGHTALYWYRQSLGQGPEFLIYFQGTGAADDSGLPNDRFFAVRPEGSVSTLKIQRTERGDSAVYLCASSWGVGTEAFFGQGTRLTVV.